This TCR beta chain originates from a study of CD8 T cells in ankylosing spondylitis (dated by TCRdb to about 2017). Regarding the study in general: T cell receptor beta repertoires were profiled in healthy donors and ankylosing spondylitis patients so that disease-linked TCR variants could be found. The whole study cohort included about a hundred healthy donors and under 30 ankylosing spondylitis patients. Peripheral blood was sampled, and synovial fluid was additionally collected from ankylosing spondylitis patients.

The germline V gene sets CDR1 to KGHSH and CDR2 to LQKENI. V lost 3 bases and J lost 3 bases; the stretch between them is 10 bases long. The CDR3 spans 14 residues, from the cysteine through the phenylalanine. Only the CDR3 portion is preserved as DNA: 42 bases, with reading frame beginning at the first base. The sequencer listed for this sample is Illumina HiSeq 2500. Quantitative 5'-RACE with molecular barcodes was used to prepare TCR beta libraries. The original methods were these. A new computational method based on a probabilistic model of VDJ rearrangement was used to identify disease-linked TCR variants. Using fastp trimming at Q25 and MiXCR clonotype assembly, TCRdb reanalyzed the public sequencing data and kept in-frame beta chains. One record per CDR3 amino acid sequence lists the most common genes and DNA. Clone size and V and J calls follow TCRdb, not the original study. Here the sample has roughly 440,000 distinct CDR3 sequences; approximately 17% occur a single time. In total, the top ten clones hold just over 1% of the sample.

On the study overall, not on this receptor specifically: Blood from ankylosing spondylitis patients appeared to be characterized by a TCR beta motif composed of about eight highly homologous amino acid variants. Significant enrichment of the disease-linked clones was reported in matched synovial fluid samples from ankylosing spondylitis patients. The disease-linked clones showed a CD8+ phenotype and occurred at relatively low frequencies in peripheral blood. Some motif variants had previously been reported in the synovial fluid and blood of reactive arthritis patients, which suggests shared mechanisms of disease initiation.

This clonotype came up a few times. Its antigen is unknown. No clone much larger than this one lies a single base away; base qualities are absent. This clonotype was obtained from a male donor with ankylosing spondylitis. The specimen sequenced was blood, either unsorted or a sorted T cell fraction (not recorded which). The chain is encoded by TRBV18 joined to TRBJ2-3; too little of a D gene remains to name it. The CDR3 amino acid sequence is: CASSPPASTDTQYF. The DNA sequence reads TGTGCCAGCTCACCCCCGGCGTCTACAGATACGCAGTATTTT.